The next 19 T cell receptor beta chains were all read from a single sample in a study of blood T cell repertoires in COVID-19. Repertoires were generated with immunoSEQ multiplex PCR, while TCRdb's copy carries only in-frame clones and drops some. The sample lists 150,000 to 200,000 clones, around 86% occurring once. What was sequenced was peripheral blood. These receptor sequences come from an older man with acute or convalescent COVID-19.

This chain uses TRBV7-2 with TRBJ2-7, with D maybe TRBD2 (6 bases). Trimming left V 5 bases short and J 1 base short, with 21 bases between. The CDR3 sequence is 17 residues long. CDR1 and CDR2 (germline): SGHTA, FQGNSA. The CDR3 reads CASSRPVSGEGSYEQYF. As DNA, the CDR3 is TGTGCCAGCAGCCGCCCGGTGTCGGGAGAGGGGTCCTACGAGCAGTACTTC.

The chain is built from TRBV24-1 and TRBJ2-1, with 9 bases that match TRBD2. The CDR3 runs to 18 residues. From germline, CDR1 is KGHDR and CDR2 SFDVKD. The V segment lost 5 bases and the J segment 8 bases; nucleotides outside the gene matches: 18. This CDR3 reads CATSGSLSRGGIRDEQFF. The CDR3 DNA reads TGTGCCACCAGTGGGTCCCTCTCGCGGGGGGGCATCAGGGATGAGCAGTTCTTC.

The chain joins TRBV5-5 to TRBJ2-1; 12 bases match TRBD2. V dropped 3 bases and J dropped 5; count of bases not matched to a gene: 9. From germline, CDR1 is SGHKS and CDR2 YYEKEE (reference sequence). This CDR3 is 17 amino acids long. For the CDR3, the DNA is TGTGCCAGCAGCTGGCTAGCGGGAGGGTTGGGGGACAATGAGCAGTTCTTC. Amino acid sequence: CASSWLAGGLGDNEQFF.

The chain uses TRBV28 and TRBJ1-6; TRBD1 might be the D (5 bases). Germline CDR1 is MDHEN and CDR2 is SYDVKM. The CDR3 covers 15 residues. The germline V and J ends were trimmed by 9 bases and 8 bases, with 20 bases remaining between them. CDR3 sequence: CASTGGVSGYSPLHF. In DNA form, the CDR3 reads TGTGCCAGTACCGGAGGGGTATCAGGGTATTCACCCCTCCACTTT. Using reference TRBV28 and TRBJ1-6 for the parts outside the CDR3, the full variable domain is DVKVTQSSRYLVKRTGEKVFLECVQDMDHENMFWYRQDPGLGLRLIYFSYDVKMKEKGDIPEGYSVSREKKERFSLILESASTNQTSMYLCASTGGVSGYSPLHFGNGTRLTVT.

J is TRBJ1-5 and V is TRBV2, with TRBD1 matching over 9 bases. Germline V gene sequence: CDR1 SNHLY, CDR2 FYNNEI. The CDR3 contains 15 residues. The ends lost 2 bases at V and 5 bases at J; junction bases unmatched: 4. The CDR3 nucleotides are TGTGCCAGCAGTGAAAATACAGGGGGCGATCAGCCCCAGCATTTT. It translates to CASSENTGGDQPQHF. Full variable domain (outside the CDR3, taken from reference TRBV2 and TRBJ1-5): EPEVTQTPSHQVTQMGQEVILRCVPISNHLYFYWYRQILGQKVEFLVSFYNNEISEKSEIFDDQFSVERPDGSNFTLKIRSTKLEDSAMYFCASSENTGGDQPQHFGDGTRLSIL.

The rearrangement uses TRBV20-1 and TRBJ2-5; D is undetermined. The germline V and J ends were trimmed by 3 bases and 1 base, with 9 bases remaining between them. There are 13 residues in the CDR3. Per the germline V gene, CDR1 is DFQATT and CDR2 is SNEGSKA (reference sequence). CDR3 nucleotide sequence: TGCAGTGCTAGTGGCAGGCTCCAAGAGACCCAGTACTTC. Amino acid sequence: CSASGRLQETQYF.

V gene TRBV12-3 or TRBV12-4 combines with J gene TRBJ2-5; 7 positions agree with TRBD1. This CDR3 comprises 13 residues. Trimming at V came to 5 bases and at J to 2 bases, leaving 2 bases not matched to a gene. CDR3 bases: TGTGCCAGCAGTGACAGGGTACAAGAGACCCAGTACTTC. Translating it yields CASSDRVQETQYF.

This clone was observed a single time. The chain couples TRBV27 to TRBJ2-7, with 12 bases fitting TRBD2. CDR3 size: 15 residues. The junction had 5 bases not matched to a gene; V was cut back by 2 bases and J by 6 bases. Germline values: CDR1 MNHEY, CDR2 SMNVEV (reference sequence). This chain's CDR3 is CASSLLLAGGGEQYF. In DNA form, the CDR3 reads TGTGCCAGCAGTTTACTACTAGCGGGAGGTGGCGAGCAGTACTTC.

Here the CDR3 reads CASSEARGAYNEQFF. In nucleotides, the CDR3 is TGTGCCAGCAGTGAAGCGCGGGGGGCCTACAATGAGCAGTTCTTC. This chain links TRBV2 with TRBJ2-1, with 8 bases that match TRBD2. Germline V lookup: CDR1 SNHLY, CDR2 FYNNEI. This CDR3 has 15 residues. V lost 0 bases, J lost 2 bases, and 0 bases stayed unmatched. Filled out from reference TRBV2 and TRBJ2-1, the complete variable domain reads EPEVTQTPSHQVTQMGQEVILRCVPISNHLYFYWYRQILGQKVEFLVSFYNNEISEKSEIFDDQFSVERPDGSNFTLKIRSTKLEDSAMYFCASSEARGAYNEQFFGPGTRLTVL.

This chain links TRBV5-1 with TRBJ1-1; 7 positions agree with TRBD1. There are 15 residues in the CDR3. J gave up 2 bases and V 0 bases, and 4 bases lay outside the gene matches. Germline CDR1 is SGHRS and CDR2 is YFSETQ. The CDR3 DNA reads TGCGCCAGCAGCTTGGGACAGGGAGAAAACACTGAAGCTTTCTTT. As protein: CASSLGQGENTEAFF. The complete variable domain, with remaining parts taken from reference TRBV5-1 and TRBJ1-1, reads KAGVTQTPRYLIKTRGQQVTLSCSPISGHRSVSWYQQTPGQGLQFLFEYFSETQRNKGNFPGRFSGRQFSNSRSEMNVSTLELGDSALYLCASSLGQGENTEAFFGQGTRLTVV.

This rearrangement joins TRBV12-5 to TRBJ1-1; no clear D gene. V gave up 1 base and J gave up 7 bases, with 10 bases separating them. CDR1 is LGHNT and CDR2 is FRNRAP in the germline V gene. This CDR3 comprises 13 residues. The CDR3 protein is CASGLGAGSEAFF. As DNA, the CDR3 is TGTGCTAGTGGTTTGGGGGCCGGGAGTGAAGCTTTCTTT.

V usage is TRBV19 and J usage is TRBJ1-5; possibly TRBD1 for D (6 bases). The CDR3 length is 16 residues. V was pared by 0 bases and J by 3 bases, with 12 bases between. Germline V gene data show CDR1 as LNHDA and CDR2 as SQIVND (reference sequence). The CDR3 DNA reads as TGTGCCAGTAGTATAGAGGACAGCATAGACAATCAGCCCCAGCATTTT. The encoded protein is CASSIEDSIDNQPQHF.

The V call is TRBV5-1, the J call TRBJ2-3, with 12 nucleotides matching TRBD2. J lost 3 bases, V lost 0 bases, and 5 bases had no gene match. Germline V gives CDR1 SGHRS, CDR2 YFSETQ. CDR3 length: 17 amino acids. The CDR3, as DNA: TGCGCCAGCAGCTTGGAACTAGCGGGGGGATGGACAGATACGCAGTATTTT. Translation: CASSLELAGGWTDTQYF.

The sample holds one count of this clone. The J gene is TRBJ2-2, the V gene TRBV7-2, with D perhaps matching TRBD2 (5 bases). Trimming took 3 bases from V and 4 from J, leaving 9 bases between them. The CDR3 consists of 14 residues. Germline CDR1 SGHTA, CDR2 FQGNSA. The CDR3 DNA sequence: TGTGCCAGCAGCTTCGTCGGGATCACCGGGGAGCTGTTTTTT. This sequence encodes CASSFVGITGELFF.

This sequence joins TRBV18 and TRBJ1-4; 8 bases align to TRBD1. Trimming cost V 5 bases and J 8 bases; bases outside gene matches: 10. Looked up from germline, CDR1 is KGHSH and CDR2 is LQKENI. This CDR3 spans 15 amino acids. Here the CDR3 DNA reads TGTGCCAGCTCATCCGCGGCAGGGGGCGAGGAAAAACTGTTTTTT. Its translation is CASSSAAGGEEKLFF.

This rearrangement joins TRBV3-1 (or the pseudogene TRBV3-2) to TRBJ1-2; TRBD1 matches at 7 bases. Trimming at V came to 2 bases and at J to 2 bases, leaving 5 bases not matched to a gene. Germline assignment: CDR1 LGHDT and CDR2 YNNKEL (reference sequence). The CDR3 consists of 15 residues. This chain's CDR3 is CASSQRDSSNYGYTF. CDR3 nucleotide sequence: TGTGCCAGCAGCCAAAGGGACAGCTCGAACTATGGCTACACCTTC.

This clone occurred a few times. The CDR3 sequence: CASSFGGEGSPLHF. The CDR3 nucleotides read TGTGCCAGCAGCTTTGGGGGCGAAGGTTCACCCCTCCACTTT. V usage is TRBV11-2 and J usage is TRBJ1-6; TRBD1 is a possible D gene (6 bases). This CDR3 has 14 residues. CDR1 is SGHAT, CDR2 FQNNGV, per germline. Trimming took 3 bases from V and 9 from J, leaving 12 bases between them.

This chain connects TRBV21-1 to TRBJ1-2; the listed D gene, TRBD1, was not tested against the DNA. TRBV21-1 represents a pseudogene. The CDR3 is 17 amino acids. CDR3 DNA sequence: TGTGCCAGCAGCAAAGAGAGGTCGGACAGTGATAACTATGGCTACACCTTC. Its protein is CASSKERSDSDNYGYTF.

The chain joins TRBV5-6 to TRBJ1-2, with 7 bases that match TRBD1. Germline V gene lookup returns CDR1 SGHDT and CDR2 YYEEEE. This CDR3 spans 15 amino acids. The ends lost 2 bases at V and 3 bases at J; junction bases unmatched: 7. The CDR3 region is CASSLQGSPYYGYTF. The CDR3 bases are TGTGCCAGCAGCTTACAGGGGAGCCCCTACTATGGCTACACCTTC.